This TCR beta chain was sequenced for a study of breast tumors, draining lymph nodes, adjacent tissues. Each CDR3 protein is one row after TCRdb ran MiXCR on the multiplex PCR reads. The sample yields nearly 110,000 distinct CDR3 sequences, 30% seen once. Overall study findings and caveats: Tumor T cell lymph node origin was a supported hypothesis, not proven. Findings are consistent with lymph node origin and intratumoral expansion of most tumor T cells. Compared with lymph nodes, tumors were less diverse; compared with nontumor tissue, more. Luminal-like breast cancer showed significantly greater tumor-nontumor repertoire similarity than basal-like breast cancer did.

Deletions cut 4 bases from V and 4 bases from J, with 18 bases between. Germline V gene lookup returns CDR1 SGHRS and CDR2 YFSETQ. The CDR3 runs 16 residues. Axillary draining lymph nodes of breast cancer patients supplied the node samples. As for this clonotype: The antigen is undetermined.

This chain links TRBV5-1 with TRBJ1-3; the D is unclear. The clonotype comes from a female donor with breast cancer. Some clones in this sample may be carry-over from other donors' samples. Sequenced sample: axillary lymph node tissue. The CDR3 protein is CASSRQSGSCGNTIYF. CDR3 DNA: TGCGCCAGCAGCCGCCAATCCGGCAGCTGCGGAAACACCATATATTTT. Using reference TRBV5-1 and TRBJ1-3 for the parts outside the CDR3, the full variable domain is KAGVTQTPRYLIKTRGQQVTLSCSPISGHRSVSWYQQTPGQGLQFLFEYFSETQRNKGNFPGRFSGRQFSNSRSEMNVSTLELGDSALYLCASSRQSGSCGNTIYFGEGSWLTVV.